Listed here are 28 T cell receptor beta chains from one sample, sequenced in a study of radiation and T cells in renal cell carcinoma. The data were produced by immunoSEQ multiplex PCR, yet TCRdb's version contains in-frame clones alone and is incomplete. The sample lists some 120,000 clones; 80% to 90% were seen once. Time point described: blood 2 weeks post-SBRT. Indicated treatment: 15 Gy SBRT to primary tumor, nephrectomy 4 weeks later. This material consisted of blood, taken from a patient whose treatment included radiotherapy and nephrectomy. Receptors originate from a woman aged 55-70 years with renal cell carcinoma.

The CDR3 here is CASSRGQGGGNTIYF. The CDR3 region has the DNA TGTGCCAGCAGCCGTGGACAGGGTGGTGGAAACACCATATATTTT. The chain links TRBV7-9 to TRBJ1-3, with 8 bases identical to TRBD1. Germline lookup yields CDR1 SEHNR and CDR2 FQNEAQ (reference sequence). V was pared by 5 bases and J by 3 bases, with 6 bases of the junction left unmatched. The CDR3 is made up of 15 amino acids.

J is TRBJ2-1 and V is TRBV27; tentative D call: TRBD2 (6 bases). CDR3 length: 14 amino acids. With 3 bases removed from V and 7 bases from J, the gap between germline ends came to 13 bases. From germline, CDR1 is MNHEY and CDR2 SMNVEV (reference sequence). The CDR3 protein is CASSFSGPTNEQFF. CDR3 DNA sequence: TGTGCCAGCAGTTTCAGCGGGCCTACAAATGAGCAGTTCTTC.

Here the CDR3 reads CASSIDWWETQYF. The CDR3 bases are TGTGCCAGCAGCATTGACTGGTGGGAGACCCAGTACTTC. The J gene is TRBJ2-5, the V gene TRBV5-5; unclear D gene. The length of the CDR3 is 13 residues. Trimming left V 4 bases short and J 5 bases short, with 12 bases between. Germline CDR1 is SGHKS and CDR2 is YYEKEE (reference sequence).

Points on this clone: Other DNA variants within this sample encode the same CDR3. CDR3 DNA sequence: TGTGCCAGCAGCCGACAGGGGCTCAACGAGCAGTACTTC. This translates into CASSRQGLNEQYF. V is TRBV2 and J is TRBJ2-7; TRBD1 matches 8 bases. The ends lost 6 bases at V and 5 bases at J; junction bases unmatched: 6. The CDR3 sequence is 13 residues long. CDR1 is SNHLY, CDR2 FYNNEI, per germline.

The rearrangement joins TRBV5-1 to TRBJ2-2; D unclear. The ends were cut back, 2 bases at V and 10 bases at J, with 12 bases in the middle. This CDR3 has 13 residues. In germline, CDR1 is SGHRS, CDR2 YFSETQ. The CDR3 region is CASSFGYGEELFF. The CDR3 DNA follows: TGCGCCAGCAGCTTCGGATACGGAGAGGAGCTGTTTTTT. The full variable domain, with the rest looked up from reference TRBV5-1 and TRBJ2-2, is KAGVTQTPRYLIKTRGQQVTLSCSPISGHRSVSWYQQTPGQGLQFLFEYFSETQRNKGNFPGRFSGRQFSNSRSEMNVSTLELGDSALYLCASSFGYGEELFFGEGSRLTVL.

This clone showed up just once. The genes are TRBV28 and TRBJ1-2, with TRBD1 matching over 8 bases. Germline CDR1 MDHEN, CDR2 SYDVKM. The CDR3 extends over 16 amino acids. V gave up 5 bases and J gave up 4 bases; unmatched junction bases: 12. CDR3 in amino acids: CASSPSSGQGAYGYTF. Written as DNA, the CDR3 is TGTGCCAGCAGTCCATCCTCAGGACAGGGAGCCTATGGCTACACCTTC.

This clone was seen only a few times. The V and J genes are TRBV15 and TRBJ2-2; D remains ambiguous. This CDR3 comprises 13 residues. The V and J ends lost 2 bases and 7 bases respectively, with 8 bases between them. The germline V gene has CDR1 LNHNV and CDR2 YYDKDF (reference sequence). CDR3 DNA sequence: TGTGCCACCAGCAGACCCCCGGGCGGGGAGCTGTTTTTT. Protein sequence: CATSRPPGGELFF.

This clone showed up just once. This chain uses TRBV4-1 with TRBJ2-3; TRBD2 matches at 10 bases. The germline CDR1 and CDR2 sequences are MGHRA and YSYEKL. Germline trimming cut 5 bases from V and 1 base from J; bases unmatched to any gene: 6. This CDR3 spans 16 amino acids. The CDR3 reads CASSRTSGTGTDTQYF. The CDR3 DNA reads TGCGCCAGCAGCAGAACTAGCGGGACAGGCACAGATACGCAGTATTTT.

V gene TRBV29-1 combines with J gene TRBJ1-5; 7 bases fit TRBD1. This CDR3 spans 13 amino acids. Trimming cost V 8 bases and J 2 bases; bases outside gene matches: 6. The V gene's germline CDR1 is SQVTM and CDR2 ANQGSEA. The CDR3 DNA reads as TGCAGCAGTAGGGGGCGCCGCAATCAGCCCCAGCATTTT. This sequence encodes CSSRGRRNQPQHF.

The chain joins TRBV28 to TRBJ1-2, with D unclear. The CDR3 spans 19 residues. Per germline, CDR1 MDHEN and CDR2 SYDVKM. The V gene lost 4 bases and the J gene lost 3 bases, with 27 bases spanning the gap. The CDR3 reads CASSSEQPKSFFGDYGYTF. CDR3 in DNA: TGTGCCAGCAGTTCAGAACAGCCTAAGAGCTTCTTCGGAGACTATGGCTACACCTTC.

This chain's CDR3 is CASSVDRGTYNEQFF. The CDR3, as DNA: TGTGCCAGCAGTGTGGACAGGGGTACCTACAATGAGCAGTTCTTC. V is TRBV2 and J is TRBJ2-1; 9 bases match TRBD1. The CDR3 length is 15 residues. Germline loops: CDR1 SNHLY, CDR2 FYNNEI. V gave up 4 bases and J gave up 2 bases; unmatched junction bases: 3. The full variable domain, in which reference TRBV2 and TRBJ2-1 provide the parts outside the CDR3, is EPEVTQTPSHQVTQMGQEVILRCVPISNHLYFYWYRQILGQKVEFLVSFYNNEISEKSEIFDDQFSVERPDGSNFTLKIRSTKLEDSAMYFCASSVDRGTYNEQFFGPGTRLTVL.

The chain recombines TRBV4-3 with TRBJ1-5, with D possibly matching TRBD1 (6 bases). Germline assignment: CDR1 LGHNA and CDR2 YSLEER. This CDR3 comprises 17 residues. V was shortened by 0 bases and J by 1 base, with 13 bases between the two germline ends. CDR3 loop: CASSQDAGANSNQPQHF. In nucleotides, the CDR3 is TGCGCCAGCAGCCAAGATGCAGGGGCAAACAGCAATCAGCCCCAGCATTTT.

The chain recombines TRBV6-1 with TRBJ2-7, with D possibly being TRBD2 (5 bases). The CDR3 extends over 16 amino acids. V lost 3 bases to trimming and J lost 0 bases, with 15 bases between them. Germline CDR1 MNHNS, CDR2 SASEGT. CDR3: CASSDGRGLGSYEQYF. In nucleotides, the CDR3 is TGTGCCAGCAGTGATGGTAGAGGGTTGGGCTCCTACGAGCAGTACTTC.

V gene TRBV5-1 combines with J gene TRBJ1-2; D unresolved. Per the germline V gene, CDR1 is SGHRS and CDR2 is YFSETQ. CDR3 length equals 13 residues. Deletions cut 2 bases from V and 2 bases from J, with 7 bases between. The CDR3 loop is CASSLRQNYGYTF. Here the CDR3 DNA reads TGCGCCAGCAGCTTAAGGCAGAACTATGGCTACACCTTC.

V usage is TRBV28 and J usage is TRBJ2-1, with D perhaps TRBD2 (7 bases). The CDR3 contains 14 residues. The V end was cut by 7 bases, the J end by 6 bases, with 16 bases between. Germline V lookup: CDR1 MDHEN, CDR2 SYDVKM. CDR3 region: CASIRGGQANEQFF. Here the CDR3 DNA reads TGTGCCAGCATAAGGGGGGGCCAAGCCAATGAGCAGTTCTTC.

This clone has only one observation. The chain uses TRBV7-2 and TRBJ1-3; D remains ambiguous. The V and J ends lost 5 bases and 3 bases respectively, with 11 bases between them. The V gene's germline CDR1 is SGHTA and CDR2 FQGNSA. The CDR3 has 14 residues. The CDR3 protein is CASSPRRNGNTIYF. CDR3 bases: TGTGCCAGCAGCCCCCGGAGGAATGGAAACACCATATATTTT.

The chain uses TRBV20-1 and TRBJ2-7; D is possibly TRBD1 (6 bases). The CDR3 loop spans 11 amino acids. The germline gives CDR1 DFQATT, CDR2 SNEGSKA (reference sequence). The V end lost 6 bases, the J end lost 4 bases, and 10 bases lay between the germline ends. CDR3 coding DNA: TGCAGTGCCGCCAGGGGTTACGAGCAGTACTTC. This encodes CSAARGYEQYF.

The CDR3, as DNA: TGCGCCAGCAGCCACCCGGTAGGGACAGGGGGGGTCACTGAAGCTTTCTTT. This codes for CASSHPVGTGGVTEAFF. The chain recombines TRBV4-1 with TRBJ1-1, with 11 bases identical to TRBD1. V gave up 3 bases and J gave up 4 bases; unmatched junction bases: 10. The CDR3 has 17 residues. Germline CDR1 reads MGHRA; CDR2 reads YSYEKL.

Only a few counts were recorded for this clone. The gene calls are TRBV28 and TRBJ1-1; 10 nucleotides agree with TRBD1. Germline V lookup: CDR1 MDHEN, CDR2 SYDVKM. The CDR3 totals 16 residues. V lost 2 bases and J lost 1; bases outside the gene matches: 4. CDR3 residues: CASSLEGQGWNTEAFF. As DNA, the CDR3 is TGTGCCAGCAGTTTAGAGGGACAGGGGTGGAACACTGAAGCTTTCTTT. Supplemented by reference TRBV28 and TRBJ1-1, the full variable domain reads DVKVTQSSRYLVKRTGEKVFLECVQDMDHENMFWYRQDPGLGLRLIYFSYDVKMKEKGDIPEGYSVSREKKERFSLILESASTNQTSMYLCASSLEGQGWNTEAFFGQGTRLTVV.

This clone was recorded a few times. This chain uses TRBV28 with TRBJ1-1; 7 bases map to TRBD1. The junction had 3 bases not matched to a gene; V was cut back by 5 bases and J by 0 bases. CDR3 length: 14 residues. Germline CDR1 reads MDHEN; CDR2 reads SYDVKM. CDR3 residues: CASSPTGVNTEAFF. The CDR3 bases are TGTGCCAGCAGTCCCACAGGGGTGAACACTGAAGCTTTCTTT.

The genes are TRBV7-6 and TRBJ1-3; possibly TRBD1 for D (6 bases). This CDR3 has 14 amino acids. Germline loops: CDR1 SGHVS, CDR2 FNYEAQ. V lost 7 bases, J lost 2 bases, and 12 bases lay in between. Written as DNA, the CDR3 is TGTGCCAGCACCTCGGAGGGGGCTGGAAACACCATATATTTT. Its protein product is CASTSEGAGNTIYF.

The chain has TRBV30 and TRBJ1-1; D is undetermined. The germline V gene has CDR1 GTSNPN and CDR2 SVGIG (reference sequence). The V end lost 8 bases, the J end lost 0 bases, and 10 bases lay between the germline ends. This CDR3 is 12 amino acids long. CDR3 in DNA: TGTGCCGGGCGGAGAGTGAACACTGAAGCTTTCTTT. Its protein product is CAGRRVNTEAFF.

J is TRBJ2-7 and V is TRBV5-8; tentatively, D is TRBD1 or TRBD2 (5 bases each). V gave up 5 bases and J gave up 3 bases, with 9 bases separating them. The CDR3 contains 12 residues. Looked up from germline, CDR1 is SGHTS and CDR2 is YDEGEE. The CDR3 coding sequence is TGTGCCAGCAGGGGGGATGTCTACGAGCAGTACTTC. Translating it yields CASRGDVYEQYF.

The chain recombines TRBV7-9 with TRBJ2-7; TRBD1 matches 7 bases. There are 14 residues in the CDR3. The ends lost 5 bases at V and 7 bases at J; junction bases unmatched: 11. Germline CDR1 is SEHNR and CDR2 is FQNEAQ (reference sequence). In nucleotides, the CDR3 is TGTGCCAGCAGCCTTCACCGGGACAGCCATGAGCAGTACTTC. Translated: CASSLHRDSHEQYF.

The V call is TRBV4-1, the J call TRBJ2-7, with TRBD1 identical over 9 bases. This CDR3 is 16 amino acids long. The V gene's germline CDR1 is MGHRA and CDR2 YSYEKL. V gave up 4 bases and J gave up 3 bases; unmatched junction bases: 10. The CDR3 sequence is CASSPPPGQGFYEQYF. The CDR3 nucleotides read TGCGCCAGCAGCCCTCCTCCGGGACAGGGCTTCTACGAGCAGTACTTC.

This chain joins TRBV5-1 and TRBJ1-1, with a tentative D call TRBD1 (6 bases). The germline V and J ends were trimmed by 4 bases and 1 base, with 17 bases remaining between them. The CDR3 sequence is 16 residues long. Germline V gives CDR1 SGHRS, CDR2 YFSETQ. The CDR3 DNA follows: TGCGCCAGCAGCCCTAATTTACAGGGAGGGAACACTGAAGCTTTCTTT. Translating gives CASSPNLQGGNTEAFF.

V gene TRBV27 combines with J gene TRBJ1-1; 9 nucleotides match TRBD1. The CDR3 is 18 amino acids. With V trimmed by 5 bases and J by 0 bases, 13 bases remained unmatched. CDR1 and CDR2 from the germline V gene are MNHEY and SMNVEV (reference sequence). The CDR3 loop is CASSRRFRTGEVNTEAFF. CDR3 coding DNA: TGTGCCAGCAGTCGACGATTCCGGACAGGGGAGGTGAACACTGAAGCTTTCTTT.

The chain carries TRBV6-6 and TRBJ2-5; no clear D. The CDR3 runs to 13 residues. V gave up 6 bases and J gave up 7 bases, with 15 bases separating them. Looked up from germline, CDR1 is MNHNY and CDR2 is SVGAGI (reference sequence). In DNA form, the CDR3 reads TGTGCCAGCAGCCAACACCTAACGGGGACCCAGTACTTC. The encoded protein is CASSQHLTGTQYF.